Listed below are T cell receptor beta chains from one sample, sequenced in a study of response to subunit inactivated influenza vaccine. TCRdb reprocessed the RT-PCR reads via MiXCR and lists one record per CDR3 protein. The sample gives approximately 480,000 distinct CDR3 sequences, 11% of which show up once; over 9.5% is in the top ten. The material sequenced was PBMCs from blood, taken about 40 days after vaccination. The receptors stem from a man in his fifties or sixties who received an inactivated influenza vaccine. Both conserved end residues are part of each CDR3. D genes are given only for firm matches. Clone size is not always given. Where it is, it says once, few, many or a class for expanded clones.

TRBV5-1	.	.	TRBJ2-7	CASSLIAQSSYEQYF	TGCGCCAGCAGCTTAATAGCGCAGAGCTCCTACGAGCAGTACTTC
TRBV28	.	.	TRBJ2-5	CASSSRQDQETQYF	TGTGCCAGCAGTTCCCGACAGGACCAAGAGACCCAGTACTTC
TRBV2	.	.	TRBJ1-1	CASSEAGDTEAFF	TGTGCCAGCAGTGAAGCAGGGGACACTGAAGCTTTCTTT
TRBV20-1	.	.	TRBJ2-7	CSARPTVGDLYEQYF	TGCAGTGCTAGGCCTACGGTCGGTGATCTCTACGAGCAGTACTTC
TRBV5-5	TRBD1	few	TRBJ2-2	CASNRNTGGWTGELFF	TGTGCCAGCAACCGAAATACAGGGGGTTGGACCGGGGAGCTGTTTTTT
TRBV27	TRBD2	many	TRBJ2-7	CASSFLLAGVGEQYF	TGTGCCAGCAGTTTCCTACTAGCGGGGGTTGGGGAGCAGTACTTC
TRBV12-3/TRBV12-4	.	many	TRBJ1-5	CASSLSSNQPQHF	TGTGCCAGCAGTTTATCCTCCAATCAGCCCCAGCATTTT
TRBV28	.	.	TRBJ2-7	CASSWTTTRSSYEQYF	TGTGCCAGCAGTTGGACGACGACTAGGAGCTCCTACGAGCAGTACTTC
TRBV7-2	.	few	TRBJ2-7	CASSLRRDYEQYF	TGTGCCAGCAGCTTACGGCGGGACTACGAGCAGTACTTC
TRBV12-3/TRBV12-4	.	many	TRBJ2-7	CASAGFDSSYEQYF	TGTGCCAGCGCCGGATTCGATTCCTCCTACGAGCAGTACTTC
TRBV15	.	few	TRBJ1-1	CATSRAENTEAFF	TGTGCCACCAGCAGAGCGGAGAACACTGAAGCTTTCTTT
TRBV6-2/TRBV6-3	TRBD2	few	TRBJ2-5	CASSYSRQLAGKEETQYF	TGTGCCAGCAGTTACTCGCGGCAACTAGCGGGAAAGGAGGAGACCCAGTACTTC
TRBV6-5	.	.	TRBJ1-6	CASSYQGPLLDSPLHF	TGTGCCAGCAGTTACCAGGGGCCCCTCTTAGACTCACCCCTCCACTTT
TRBV7-9	.	.	TRBJ2-7	CASSLGGQSSYEQYF	TGTGCCAGCAGCTTAGGGGGACAAAGCTCCTACGAGCAGTACTTC
TRBV7-9	.	few	TRBJ1-1	CASSSNWGATEAFF	TGTGCCAGCAGCTCGAATTGGGGCGCGACTGAAGCTTTCTTT
TRBV20-1	TRBD1	.	TRBJ1-1	CSVWVQGAKTEAFF	TGCAGTGTTTGGGTACAGGGGGCGAAGACTGAAGCTTTCTTT
TRBV15	.	many	TRBJ2-3	CATSKPSTDTQYF	TGTGCCACCAGCAAACCTAGCACAGATACGCAGTATTTT
TRBV2	.	.	TRBJ2-3	CASSEKGGTDTQYF	TGTGCCAGCAGTGAAAAAGGAGGGACAGATACGCAGTATTTT
TRBV12-3/TRBV12-4	TRBD2	.	TRBJ2-1	CASSRTSGGAGEQFF	TGTGCCAGCAGCCGGACTAGCGGGGGGGCCGGTGAGCAGTTCTTC
TRBV6-1	.	.	TRBJ2-5	CACQKYQETQYF	TGTGCCTGCCAGAAGTACCAAGAGACCCAGTACTTC
TRBV2	TRBD2	.	TRBJ2-1	CASREGLASGEQFF	TGTGCCAGCAGGGAAGGACTAGCTTCGGGTGAGCAGTTCTTC
TRBV28	.	.	TRBJ2-5	CATWGRRTQETQYF	TGTGCCACGTGGGGGCGGAGAACCCAAGAGACCCAGTACTTC
TRBV18	.	once	TRBJ2-3	CASSPRGGVTDTQYF	TGTGCCAGCTCACCACGGGGCGGGGTCACAGATACGCAGTATTTT
TRBV5-6	TRBD2	few	TRBJ2-7	CASTRFRTSYYEQYF	TGTGCCAGCACCCGGTTCAGGACTAGCTACTACGAGCAGTACTTC
TRBV15	TRBD2	few	TRBJ2-7	CATSSIQKLAAEQYF	TGTGCCACCAGCAGCATACAAAAACTAGCGGCAGAGCAGTACTTC
TRBV20-1	.	few	TRBJ1-1	CSARFTEAFF	TGCAGTGCCCGTTTTACTGAAGCTTTCTTT
TRBV5-1	.	many	TRBJ1-6	CASSFVGRMNSPLHF	TGCGCCAGCAGCTTCGTAGGACGGATGAATTCACCCCTCCACTTT
TRBV29-1	TRBD1	many	TRBJ2-5	CSSRRGNGQETQYF	TGCAGCTCACGCAGGGGGAACGGCCAAGAGACCCAGTACTTC
TRBV7-2	.	few	TRBJ2-6	CASSDYPQSSGANVLTF	TGTGCCAGCAGCGACTATCCCCAAAGCTCTGGGGCCAACGTCCTGACTTTC
TRBV4-3	.	few	TRBJ2-7	CASSQDRYEGYEQYF	TGCGCCAGCAGCCAAGATAGGTACGAGGGTTACGAGCAGTACTTC
TRBV7-9	TRBD2	once	TRBJ2-7	CASSLVLAGVSYEQYF	TGTGCCAGCAGCTTAGTACTAGCGGGAGTATCGTACGAGCAGTACTTC
TRBV10-3	.	few	TRBJ2-7	CASSGSYYEQYF	TGTGCCTCGAGCGGGTCCTACTACGAGCAGTACTTC
TRBV6-6	.	.	TRBJ2-6	CASQTGGANVLTF	TGTGCCAGCCAGACCGGTGGGGCCAACGTCCTGACTTTC
TRBV7-2	TRBD1	many	TRBJ1-4	CASSELTGPLEKLFF	TGTGCCAGCAGCGAGCTGACAGGGCCTCTTGAAAAACTGTTTTTT
TRBV12-3/TRBV12-4	.	many	TRBJ1-1	CASTFTGGTEAFF	TGTGCCAGCACTTTCACCGGGGGGACTGAAGCTTTCTTT
TRBV5-1	TRBD1	.	TRBJ1-2	CASSLEGGRGYTF	TGCGCCAGCAGCTTGGAAGGGGGCAGGGGCTACACCTTC
TRBV12-3/TRBV12-4	TRBD2	many	TRBJ2-1	CASSLTSGNEQFF	TGTGCCAGCAGCTTGACTAGCGGCAATGAGCAGTTCTTC
TRBV20-1	TRBD2	few	TRBJ2-3	CSALLTSGSSDTQYF	TGCAGTGCTCTGTTGACTAGCGGGAGTTCAGATACGCAGTATTTT
TRBV12-3/TRBV12-4	TRBD2	many	TRBJ2-6	CASSLRTSGFGANVLTF	TGTGCCAGCAGTTTACGGACTAGCGGGTTTGGGGCCAACGTCCTGACTTTC
TRBV20-1	.	many	TRBJ2-3	CSATKGALSADTQYF	TGCAGTGCCACAAAAGGAGCTCTCTCTGCAGATACGCAGTATTTT
TRBV28	.	few	TRBJ1-5	CASSQSNQPQHF	TGTGCCAGCAGTCAATCCAATCAGCCCCAGCATTTT
TRBV12-3/TRBV12-4	.	few	TRBJ2-3	CASSTTPKATADTQYF	TGTGCCAGCAGCACGACCCCGAAGGCTACGGCAGATACGCAGTATTTT
TRBV5-1	TRBD1	many	TRBJ2-1	CASSFPTGTDTPKSYNEQFF	TGCGCCAGCAGCTTCCCCACCGGGACAGATACCCCAAAGTCCTACAATGAGCAGTTCTTC
TRBV12-5	.	.	TRBJ2-7	CARTRPSYEQYF	TGTGCTAGGACTAGACCCTCCTACGAGCAGTACTTC
TRBV5-1	.	.	TRBJ2-7	CASSPGIAAYEQYF	TGCGCCAGCAGCCCCGGGATAGCGGCCTACGAGCAGTACTTC
TRBV20-1	.	.	TRBJ2-2	CSARVWGTDTGELFF	TGCAGTGCTAGAGTTTGGGGAACGGACACCGGGGAGCTGTTTTTT
TRBV20-1	.	few	TRBJ2-2	CSARSRTGELFF	TGCAGTGCCCGGTCCAGGACCGGGGAGCTGTTTTTT
TRBV29-1	.	many	TRBJ1-3	CSVENLAGNTIYF	TGCAGCGTTGAAAATCTCGCTGGAAACACCATATATTTT
TRBV6-2/TRBV6-3	TRBD2	.	TRBJ2-7	CASTPITSGRVEQYF	TGTGCCAGCACCCCGATTACTAGCGGGAGGGTCGAGCAGTACTTC
TRBV5-1	.	many	TRBJ1-4	CASTTSGNEKLFF	TGCGCCAGCACCACTTCGGGTAATGAAAAACTGTTTTTT
TRBV12-3/TRBV12-4	TRBD1	many	TRBJ1-5	CASSWDRNQPQHF	TGTGCCAGCAGTTGGGACAGGAATCAGCCCCAGCATTTT
TRBV29-1	.	.	TRBJ1-1	CSVEPPARRTEAFF	TGCAGCGTTGAACCCCCGGCCCGGAGGACTGAAGCTTTCTTT
TRBV5-1	TRBD2	.	TRBJ2-1	CASSLIVSGSDEQFF	TGCGCCAGCAGCTTGATAGTCAGCGGGAGCGATGAGCAGTTCTTC
TRBV15	.	few	TRBJ2-7	CATSRVRITYEQYF	TGTGCCACCAGCAGAGTGAGGATTACCTACGAGCAGTACTTC
TRBV20-1	.	few	TRBJ2-3	CSARDWGTSTDTQYF	TGCAGTGCTAGAGATTGGGGGACTAGCACAGATACGCAGTATTTT
TRBV24-1	.	.	TRBJ1-5	CATSDRDSYSNQPQHF	TGTGCCACCAGTGACCGAGACAGCTATAGCAATCAGCCCCAGCATTTT
TRBV20-1	.	.	TRBJ2-1	CSANMGGARQFF	TGCAGTGCTAATATGGGGGGAGCTAGGCAGTTCTTC
TRBV6-2/TRBV6-3	.	many	TRBJ2-7	CASSYRTPPWQYF	TGTGCCAGCAGTTACCGGACCCCACCGTGGCAGTACTTC
TRBV5-1	.	many	TRBJ2-5	CASSFLAGEETQYF	TGCGCCAGCAGCTTTTTGGCAGGGGAAGAGACCCAGTACTTC
TRBV11-2	TRBD2	.	TRBJ2-1	CASSLEDLAGYNEQFF	TGTGCCAGCAGCTTAGAGGACCTAGCGGGCTACAATGAGCAGTTCTTC